A selection of T cell receptor beta chains follows, all from one sample in a study of T cell repertoires in cytomegalovirus infection. Their antigens remain unidentified. TCRdb reprocessed the reads via MiXCR and lists one record per CDR3 protein. The data hold under 500,000 distinct CDR3 sequences, with about 42% observed a single time. The specimen was cultured PBMCs, collected from culture after CMV antigen stimulation. These receptor sequences come from a human donor in good health (CMV status not recorded). Some clones in this sample may be carry-over from other donors' samples. Each CDR3 is given with its conserved first and last residue. Fields, in order: V gene, D gene, clone size, J gene, CDR3 protein, CDR3 DNA. D genes are given only for firm matches. Rows give clone size only sometimes, using once, few, many, or a class for an expanded clone.

>TRBV19|.|few|TRBJ2-1
CASSRIAELHNEQFF
TGTGCCAGTAGTCGGATAGCGGAGCTACACAATGAGCAGTTCTTC
>TRBV12-3/TRBV12-4|.|.|TRBJ1-6
CASRSGDSPLHF
TGTGCCAGCCGTTCAGGGGATTCACCCCTCCACTTT
>TRBV7-2|.|.|TRBJ2-5
CASSSTQGRAETQYF
TGTGCCAGCAGCTCTACCCAGGGCCGGGCAGAGACCCAGTACTTC
>TRBV19|.|few|TRBJ2-2
CASSIQYHGGELFF
TGTGCCAGTAGTATACAGTACCATGGCGGGGAGCTGTTTTTT
>TRBV19|.|.|TRBJ2-7
CASSIGAGSYEQYF
TGTGCCAGTAGTATAGGAGCCGGATCCTACGAGCAGTACTTC
>TRBV7-2|TRBD2|.|TRBJ2-1
CASSLYPGLAAWVYNEQFF
TGTGCCAGCAGCTTATACCCTGGACTAGCGGCCTGGGTGTACAATGAGCAGTTCTTC
>TRBV11-2|TRBD2|.|TRBJ2-3
CASSFGGGSPDTQYF
TGTGCCAGCAGCTTCGGGGGGGGCTCTCCAGATACGCAGTATTTT
>TRBV7-7|.|many|TRBJ1-5
CASSLTGRDQPQHF
TGTGCCAGCAGCTTAACGGGCCGCGATCAGCCCCAGCATTTT
>TRBV7-2|TRBD2|many|TRBJ2-7
CASSADPGLAYEQYF
TGTGCCAGCAGCGCAGATCCGGGACTAGCCTACGAGCAGTACTTC
>TRBV2|TRBD2|.|TRBJ2-1
CASSRLAGAGSYNEQFF
TGTGCCAGCAGTCGGCTAGCGGGAGCGGGTTCCTACAATGAGCAGTTCTTC
>TRBV24-1|.|.|TRBJ2-1
CATSDRGGRYNEQFF
TGTGCCACCAGTGACAGGGGAGGTCGTTACAATGAGCAGTTCTTC
>TRBV6-2/TRBV6-3|.|few|TRBJ2-1
CASTGRTGNEQFF
TGTGCCAGCACGGGGCGGACTGGGAATGAGCAGTTCTTC
>TRBV7-8|TRBD1|once|TRBJ1-1
CASKDPQGAITEAFF
TGTGCCAGCAAAGACCCTCAGGGGGCTATCACTGAAGCTTTCTTT
>TRBV20-1|.|.|TRBJ1-1
CSVGASNTEAFF
TGCAGTGTAGGGGCATCGAACACTGAAGCTTTCTTT
>TRBV7-2|.|many|TRBJ1-6
CASSAQGDSPLHF
TGTGCCAGCAGTGCACAGGGAGATTCACCCCTCCACTTT
>TRBV7-8|TRBD1|.|TRBJ1-2
CASSLGTATNYGYTF
TGTGCCAGCAGCCTTGGGACAGCTACTAACTATGGCTACACCTTC
>TRBV6-5|.|few|TRBJ2-7
CASSYSNPGGSYEQYF
TGTGCCAGCAGTTACTCGAACCCAGGCGGGTCCTACGAGCAGTACTTC
>TRBV19|.|.|TRBJ1-1
CASSIPAPGHPRRRNEAFF
TGTGCCAGTAGTATTCCCGCACCGGGACACCCGAGAAGGAGGAATGAAGCTTTCTTT
>TRBV7-7|.|.|TRBJ1-1
CASSLEDTSEVFF
TGTGCCAGCAGCTTAGAGGACACCAGTGAAGTTTTCTTT
>TRBV7-2|TRBD2|many|TRBJ2-4
CASSLGRGGGTKNIQYF
TGTGCCAGCAGCTTAGGGCGGGGGGGTGGAACCAAAAACATTCAGTACTTC
>TRBV27|.|.|TRBJ2-7
CASSWLTGKSYEQYF
TGTGCCAGCAGTTGGCTGACAGGCAAATCCTACGAGCAGTACTTC
>TRBV19|TRBD1|few|TRBJ2-7
CASSPGTGGIYEQYF
TGTGCCAGTAGCCCCGGGACAGGGGGTATCTACGAGCAGTACTTC
>TRBV19|.|.|TRBJ1-5
CASSIRPRGIQPQHF
TGTGCCAGTAGTATCCGCCCTAGGGGGATTCAGCCCCAGCATTTT
>TRBV18|.|.|TRBJ2-5
CASSPPIRETQYF
TGTGCCAGCTCACCACCCATCAGGGAGACCCAGTACTTC
>TRBV18|.|.|TRBJ2-3
CASSPPSPNTDTQYF
TGTGCCAGCTCACCACCATCCCCCAATACAGATACGCAGTATTTT
>TRBV7-2|TRBD2|.|TRBJ2-5
CASSPMSGSEGTQYF
TGTGCCAGCAGCCCCATGAGCGGGAGTGAAGGGACCCAGTACTTC
>TRBV20-1|TRBD2|.|TRBJ2-7
CSATLAGGMSEQYF
TGCAGTGCTACATTAGCGGGAGGGATGAGCGAGCAGTACTTC
>TRBV4-2|.|.|TRBJ1-2
CASSQEGQPAYGYTF
TGTGCCAGCAGCCAAGAAGGACAGCCGGCATATGGCTACACCTTC
>TRBV10-3|.|.|TRBJ1-2
CAISGDTTYDGYTF
TGTGCCATCAGTGGGGACACAACTTATGATGGCTACACCTTC
>TRBV19|TRBD2|.|TRBJ2-7
CASSRGISGGAGVYEQYF
TGTGCCAGTAGTCGTGGGATTAGCGGGGGGGCCGGTGTCTACGAGCAGTACTTC
>TRBV7-9|.|.|TRBJ1-4
CASTATGEFEKLFF
TGTGCCAGCACCGCGACAGGAGAGTTTGAAAAACTGTTTTTT
>TRBV6-2/TRBV6-3|TRBD1|.|TRBJ2-7
CASTPLVRDRGIGQYF
TGTGCCAGCACCCCACTCGTTCGGGACAGGGGTATCGGGCAGTACTTC
>TRBV4-1|.|.|TRBJ2-7
CASSHPPILGLYEQYF
TGCGCCAGCAGCCATCCCCCCATTTTGGGCCTCTACGAGCAGTACTTC
>TRBV6-5|TRBD1|.|TRBJ1-6
CASTGGGLSPLHF
TGTGCCAGCACAGGGGGAGGGCTCTCACCCCTCCACTTT
>TRBV7-6|TRBD1|many|TRBJ1-1
CASSLAVGRGTEAFF
TGTGCCAGCAGCTTAGCGGTGGGCAGGGGGACTGAAGCTTTCTTT
>TRBV6-2/TRBV6-3|.|.|TRBJ1-1
CASSYRSGRKNTEAFF
TGTGCCAGCAGTTACAGATCGGGCAGAAAAAACACTGAAGCTTTCTTT
>TRBV7-6|.|few|TRBJ2-1
CASSLAPTWHEQFF
TGTGCCAGCAGCTTAGCGCCGACTTGGCATGAGCAGTTCTTC
>TRBV7-9|.|.|TRBJ2-3
CASSSGGRGDTQYF
TGTGCCAGCAGCTCCGGGGGGCGTGGGGATACGCAGTATTTT
>TRBV20-1|.|many|TRBJ2-1
CSARRQRNEQFF
TGCAGTGCACGACGGCAAAGAAATGAGCAGTTCTTC
>TRBV14|TRBD2|.|TRBJ2-5
CASSQAAGVGETQYF
TGTGCCAGCAGCCAAGCAGCGGGAGTAGGAGAGACCCAGTACTTC
>TRBV7-6|TRBD2|.|TRBJ2-1
CASSLVASGSYNEQFF
TGTGCCAGCAGCTTAGTCGCTAGCGGCTCCTACAATGAGCAGTTCTTC
>TRBV28|.|.|TRBJ2-4
CASSSGPTPHIQYF
TGTGCCAGCAGCTCCGGGCCCACCCCACACATTCAGTACTTC
>TRBV12-3/TRBV12-4|.|.|TRBJ2-5
CASSLRMDEETQYF
TGTGCCAGCAGTTTAAGGATGGACGAGGAGACCCAGTACTTC
>TRBV11-2|.|.|TRBJ1-6
CASSSLRGIGSPLHF
TGTGCCAGCAGCTCTCTCAGGGGTATTGGGTCACCCCTCCACTTT
>TRBV24-1|.|few|TRBJ2-3
CATSGWETDTQYF
TGTGCCACCAGTGGATGGGAAACAGATACGCAGTATTTT
>TRBV4-1|.|.|TRBJ2-1
CASSRVPYNEQFF
TGCGCCAGCAGCCGCGTCCCCTACAATGAGCAGTTCTTC
>TRBV6-1|.|.|TRBJ2-5
CASSEKEGGWETQYF
TGTGCCAGCAGTGAAAAGGAAGGGGGGTGGGAGACCCAGTACTTC
>TRBV7-6|TRBD2|.|TRBJ2-2
CASSSGTSTGELFF
TGTGCCAGCAGCTCCGGGACTAGCACCGGGGAGCTGTTTTTT
>TRBV20-1|.|few|TRBJ2-7
CSAQIDSYEQYF
TGCAGTGCTCAGATAGACTCCTACGAGCAGTACTTC